Shown below are 21 T cell receptor beta chains from a single sample sequenced in a study of Ad26.COV2.S vaccination and SARS-CoV-2 variants. The treatment here: around 19 received Ad26.COV2.S at low or high dose, single or two shots; 5 received placebo; per-sample allocation not given. Specimen acquisition occurred on day 63 following the initial vaccine or placebo injection. TCRdb's copy holds only in-frame clones and misses some; the assay was immunoSEQ multiplex PCR. This sample has fewer than 800,000 clones, with 70% to 90% found just once. Sample: peripheral blood, taken in a trial of Ad26.COV2.S vaccine versus placebo. The origin of the receptors is a person aged 18-65 years who received the Ad26.COV2.S COVID-19 vaccine or a placebo.

This rearrangement joins TRBV5-1 to TRBJ2-3, with D maybe TRBD1 (6 bases). Germline V gene sequence: CDR1 SGHRS, CDR2 YFSETQ. This CDR3 comprises 14 residues. V lost 0 bases, J lost 6 bases, and 11 bases lay in between. The CDR3 nucleotides read TGCGCCAGCAGCTTGGGACAGGATGGCGATACGCAGTATTTT. Translated, it gives CASSLGQDGDTQYF.

The CDR3, as DNA: TGTGCCAGCAGCCAAGTTGGGGGAGGTGAAGCTTTCTTT. Translation: CASSQVGGGEAFF. This chain joins TRBV3-1 (or the pseudogene TRBV3-2) and TRBJ1-1; maybe TRBD1 (5 bases). This CDR3 spans 13 amino acids. V lost 1 base to trimming and J lost 7 bases, with 10 bases between them. Germline V CDR1 and CDR2: LGHDT, YNNKEL (reference sequence).

The chain joins TRBV5-8 to TRBJ2-5; 11 bases line up with TRBD2. Losses at the gene ends were 7 bases for V and 4 bases for J; bases not matched to a gene: 9. This CDR3 has 15 amino acids. Per the germline V gene, CDR1 is SGHTS and CDR2 is YDEGEE. CDR3 sequence (DNA): TGTGCCAGCTTCTGGGGTAGCGGGAGGGGAGAGACCCAGTACTTC. This encodes CASFWGSGRGETQYF.

The rearrangement joins TRBV18 to TRBJ1-3; no definite D call. Trimming cost V 4 bases and J 2 bases, with 12 bases left between them. Per germline, CDR1 KGHSH and CDR2 LQKENI. There are 15 residues in the CDR3. CDR3 in DNA: TGTGCCAGCTCACTAGGTTCAGCAGCTGGAAACACCATATATTTT. Amino acid sequence: CASSLGSAAGNTIYF.

The J gene is TRBJ2-2, the V gene TRBV30, with 10 bases aligning to TRBD2. The germline V gene encodes CDR1 GTSNPN and CDR2 SVGIG (reference sequence). The CDR3 runs to 13 residues. With V trimmed by 5 bases and J by 8 bases, 5 bases remained unmatched. CDR3 DNA sequence: TGTGCCTGGGGGACTAGCGCATGGGGGGAGCTGTTTTTT. This encodes CAWGTSAWGELFF.

V gene TRBV11-3 combines with J gene TRBJ2-7; 16 bases align to TRBD2. The CDR3 has 17 amino acids. Trimming took 5 bases from V and 4 from J; bases not matched to a gene: 8. Looked up from germline, CDR1 is SGHNT and CDR2 is YENEEA. CDR3 sequence reads: CASSRSGLAGGQYEQYF. The CDR3, as DNA: TGTGCCAGCAGCCGTTCGGGACTAGCGGGGGGGCAGTACGAGCAGTACTTC. The variable domain in full, with the rest retrieved from reference TRBV11-3 and TRBJ2-7, is EAGVVQSPRYKIIEKKQPVAFWCNPISGHNTLYWYLQNLGQGPELLIRYENEEAVDDSQLPKDRFSAERLKGVDSTLKIQPAELGDSAVYLCASSRSGLAGGQYEQYFGPGTRLTVT.

The DNA for the CDR3 is TGTGCCAGCAGCTTAGAGTGGAGGACTAGGGCCACCGGGGAGCTGTTTTTT. Protein product: CASSLEWRTRATGELFF. The chain carries TRBV7-2 and TRBJ2-2; the match to TRBD2 covers 7 bases. The CDR3 covers 17 residues. Germline values: CDR1 SGHTA, CDR2 FQGNSA. V gave up 1 base and J gave up 4 bases; unmatched junction bases: 9.

The rearrangement uses TRBV5-4 and TRBJ1-1; D remains unclear. Germline CDR1 reads SGHNT; CDR2 reads YYREEE (reference sequence). CDR3 length: 11 amino acids. Trimming left V 0 bases short and J 12 bases short, with 9 bases between. CDR3 nucleotide sequence: TGTGCCAGCAGCTTGGCGGGCGTTTCTTTCTTT. Translating gives CASSLAGVSFF.

This chain connects TRBV6-2 or TRBV6-3 to TRBJ2-5, with D tentatively TRBD1 (6 bases). The ends were cut back, 2 bases at V and 5 bases at J, with 9 bases in the middle. The CDR3 sequence is 13 residues long. From germline, CDR1 is MNHEY and CDR2 SVGEGT. In DNA form, the CDR3 reads TGTGCCAGCAGTTACGGGGGCCGCGAGACCCAGTACTTC. This translates into CASSYGGRETQYF.

Turning to this clone: Other nucleotide sequences from this sample produce the same CDR3. This chain connects TRBV24-1 to TRBJ2-1, with 9 positions matching TRBD1. There are 15 residues in the CDR3. V lost 0 bases to trimming and J lost 4 bases; unmatched junction nucleotides: 0. Germline CDR1 is KGHDR and CDR2 is SFDVKD. The CDR3 protein is CATSDLGTGYNEQFF. CDR3 coding DNA: TGTGCCACCAGTGATTTGGGGACAGGGTACAATGAGCAGTTCTTC.

The gene calls are TRBV19 and TRBJ1-5; 7 positions agree with TRBD1. J gave up 5 bases and V 5 bases, and 9 bases lay outside the gene matches. The germline V gene has CDR1 LNHDA and CDR2 SQIVND (reference sequence). The CDR3 runs to 15 residues. The CDR3 sequence is CASSSSGGGHQPQHF. The CDR3 coding sequence is TGTGCCAGTAGTTCCTCAGGGGGGGGGCATCAGCCCCAGCATTTT.

This chain's CDR3 is CASSSGGEAFF. The CDR3 DNA follows: TGTGCCAGCAGCTCTGGTGGTGAAGCTTTCTTT. The chain links TRBV12-3 or TRBV12-4 to TRBJ1-1; D is unresolved. V lost 6 bases to trimming and J lost 7 bases, with 9 bases between them. There are 11 residues in the CDR3.

The chain carries TRBV29-1 and TRBJ2-7; D is perhaps TRBD2 (6 bases). The CDR3 is made up of 14 amino acids. Trimming stripped 1 base from V and 5 bases from J, with 15 bases between. The germline V gene encodes CDR1 SQVTM and CDR2 ANQGSEA. CDR3 loop: CSVEGLAGSDEQYF. The DNA for the CDR3 is TGCAGCGTTGAAGGATTGGCGGGATCGGACGAGCAGTACTTC.

The chain is built from TRBV9 and TRBJ2-7; 7 nucleotides match TRBD2. V shed 0 bases, J shed 3 bases, and the junction held 3 bases outside the gene matches. The CDR3 is 14 residues long. Germline lookup yields CDR1 SGDLS and CDR2 YYNGEE. The CDR3 region is CASSVEPSGYEQYF. DNA for the CDR3: TGTGCCAGCAGCGTAGAGCCTAGCGGCTACGAGCAGTACTTC.

On this clone: Other DNA sequences in the same sample also yield this CDR3. The rearrangement uses TRBV6-1 and TRBJ1-5, with D unclear. Trimming cost V 2 bases and J 2 bases, with 4 bases left between them. This CDR3 is built from 13 residues. The germline gives CDR1 MNHNS, CDR2 SASEGT. CDR3 sequence (DNA): TGTGCCAGCAGTGAATGGGGCAATCAGCCCCAGCATTTT. Amino acids: CASSEWGNQPQHF.

The rearrangement uses TRBV11-1 and TRBJ2-7; D not certain. Trimming shortened V by 5 bases and J by 6 bases, and 14 bases separated the two germline ends. Looked up from germline, CDR1 is SGHAT and CDR2 is FQDESV (reference sequence). The CDR3 totals 13 residues. In DNA form, the CDR3 reads TGTGCCAGCAGCCCCCGAATTCAGCGCGAGCAGTACTTC. Its translation is CASSPRIQREQYF.

This rearrangement joins TRBV7-3 to TRBJ2-1; TRBD2 aligns across 9 bases. The CDR3 sequence is 15 residues long. After removal of 1 base from V and 7 bases from J, the junction contained 5 bases not matched to a gene. Germline V CDR1 and CDR2: SGHTA, FQGTGA. In DNA form, the CDR3 reads TGTGCCAGCAGCTTAATGGCGGGGGGGCCGAATGAGCAGTTCTTC. It specifies CASSLMAGGPNEQFF.

V gene TRBV24-1 combines with J gene TRBJ2-1, with 8 positions matching TRBD2. V was pared by 9 bases and J by 3 bases, with 12 bases of the junction left unmatched. The CDR3 runs to 16 residues. Per germline, CDR1 KGHDR and CDR2 SFDVKD. The CDR3 region has the DNA TGTGCCACCGGATCTACGGATGGGACTAGCTACAATGAGCAGTTCTTC. Translation: CATGSTDGTSYNEQFF.

This chain connects TRBV24-1 to TRBJ2-1, with D possibly being TRBD1 (6 bases). Germline V lookup: CDR1 KGHDR, CDR2 SFDVKD. Trimming took off 12 bases at V and 0 bases at J, with 14 bases between the two ends. The CDR3 is 14 residues long. The CDR3 loop reads CAPPEGHSYNEQFF. CDR3 sequence (DNA): TGTGCCCCTCCTGAGGGACACTCCTACAATGAGCAGTTCTTC.

V is TRBV6-9 and J is TRBJ1-2; no definite D call. Germline CDR1 and CDR2: MNHGY and SVAAGI. This CDR3 region has 10 residues. V lost 4 bases, J lost 8 bases, and 5 bases lay in between. The CDR3: CASSSKGYTF. The CDR3 coding sequence is TGTGCCAGCAGTTCGAAGGGCTACACCTTC.

The chain is built from TRBV14 and TRBJ2-3, with D maybe TRBD1 (6 bases). This CDR3 has 21 amino acids. V lost 4 bases and J 2 bases, leaving 31 bases between the germline ends. The germline CDR1 and CDR2 sequences are SGHDN and FVKESK. As DNA, the CDR3 is TGTGCCAGCAGCCGCATGAACAGGGCTAGCCAACGTATAGGACCCACAGATACGCAGTATTTT. Its translation is CASSRMNRASQRIGPTDTQYF.